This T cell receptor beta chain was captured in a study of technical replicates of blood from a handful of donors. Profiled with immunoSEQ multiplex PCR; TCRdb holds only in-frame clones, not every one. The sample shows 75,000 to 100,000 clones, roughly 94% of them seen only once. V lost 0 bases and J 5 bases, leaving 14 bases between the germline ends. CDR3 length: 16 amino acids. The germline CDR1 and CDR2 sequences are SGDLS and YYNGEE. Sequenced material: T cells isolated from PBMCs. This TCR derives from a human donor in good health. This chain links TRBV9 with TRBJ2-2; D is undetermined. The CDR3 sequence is CASSVGSIRATGELFF. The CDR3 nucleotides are TGTGCCAGCAGCGTAGGGAGTATCCGCGCAACCGGGGAGCTGTTTTTT.